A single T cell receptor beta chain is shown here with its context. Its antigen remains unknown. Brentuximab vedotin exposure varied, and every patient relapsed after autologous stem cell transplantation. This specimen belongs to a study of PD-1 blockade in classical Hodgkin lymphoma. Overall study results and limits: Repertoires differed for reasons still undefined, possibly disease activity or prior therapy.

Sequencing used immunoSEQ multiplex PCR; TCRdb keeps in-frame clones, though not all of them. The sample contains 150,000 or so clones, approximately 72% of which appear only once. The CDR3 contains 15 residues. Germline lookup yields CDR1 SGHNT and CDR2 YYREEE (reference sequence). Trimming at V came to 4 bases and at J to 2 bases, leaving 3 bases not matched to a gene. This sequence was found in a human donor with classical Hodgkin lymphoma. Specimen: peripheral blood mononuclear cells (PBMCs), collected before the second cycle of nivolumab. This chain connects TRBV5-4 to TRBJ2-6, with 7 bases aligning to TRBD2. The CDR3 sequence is CASSPGLAGANVLTF. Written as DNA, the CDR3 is TGTGCCAGCAGCCCCGGACTAGCTGGGGCCAACGTCCTGACTTTC.